This TCR beta chain was obtained from a study of blood T cell repertoires in COVID-19. Here immunoSEQ multiplex PCR was the method, and the copy in TCRdb shows in-frame clones only, minus some. The repertoire includes 40,000 to 50,000 clones, around 90% of them detected once, and over 8.5% sits in the top ten. The TCR originated in a man aged 45-60 years with active COVID-19. Sequencing was done on a sample of peripheral blood.

The CDR3 DNA is TGTGCCAGCAGCTTGGACAGAGGCAACGAGCAGTACTTC. Its translation: CASSLDRGNEQYF. The rearrangement links TRBV7-2 to TRBJ2-7, with D possibly TRBD1 on 6 matching bases. The length of the CDR3 is 13 residues. Trimming left V 3 bases short and J 5 bases short, with 11 bases between. Germline CDR1 SGHTA, CDR2 FQGNSA.